This T cell receptor (beta chain) was found in a study of control samples from healthy donors and cancer patients. Profiling relied on immunoSEQ multiplex PCR, and the TCRdb table lists in-frame clones only, not all of them. The repertoire consists of roughly 99,000 clones, with more than 75% occurring once and the leading ten covering roughly 2%. V dropped 1 base and J dropped 3 bases, with 9 bases sitting between them. Germline V gives CDR1 LGHDT, CDR2 YNNKEL (reference sequence). This CDR3 contains 14 residues. The chain is built from TRBV3-1 (or the pseudogene TRBV3-2) and TRBJ1-2; D is ambiguous. The TCR originated in a man in his 60s in good health. Sample: blood. CDR3 bases: TGTGCCAGCAGCCAAGGGCGACTAGACTATGGCTACACCTTC. Translated: CASSQGRLDYGYTF.